Here is one T cell receptor beta chain with its context. This sample is drawn from a study of TIL therapy for anti-PD-1-resistant metastatic lung cancer. The CDR3 runs 15 residues. With 2 bases clipped from V and 3 bases from J, the junction kept 6 bases outside the gene matches. In germline, CDR1 is SGHVS, CDR2 FQNEAQ. The libraries were made with immunoSEQ v3. Libraries were sequenced to 1.5 million to 2 million read pairs (survey) or 5-6 million (deep). TCRdb's table, derived via immunoSEQ multiplex PCR, lists solely in-frame clones and lacks some. The sample lists more than 90,000 clones, about three fifths occurring once. Time point: pre-treatment sample, taken before nivolumab and TIL therapy. Tumor tissue came from excised metastases, mostly pleural nodules or supraclavicular lymph nodes. Tumor harvest preceded PD-1/PD-L1 blockade, followed by nivolumab treatment. Adults with stage 4 NSCLC were enrolled in a phase I trial.

The receptor comes from a person aged 25 to 85 with non-small cell lung cancer. Specimen: tumor tissue, collected at baseline. J is TRBJ2-7 and V is TRBV7-8, with 8 bases that match TRBD1. In nucleotides, the CDR3 is TGTGCCAGCAGCTTAAGAGGCACAGGGGGCTACGAGCAGTACTTC. Translated: CASSLRGTGGYEQYF.